Here is one T cell receptor (beta chain) with its context. The data originate from a study of blood T cell repertoires in COVID-19. Turning to the study itself: Donors in the United States, Italy and Spain gave samples during acute or convalescent COVID-19. T cells, B-cell-depleted T cells, or PBMCs provided the cDNA or gDNA that served as material.

Authors' processing steps: Nucleated cell counts were estimated from reference gene primer amplification. TCRdb's table, derived via immunoSEQ multiplex PCR, lists solely in-frame clones and lacks some. V and J calls and clone size are copied from that table; D and trimming were computed from the DNA. The data show more than 200,000 clones, with about 80% seen just once and 4.5% to 6% held by the top ten. The V and J ends lost 3 bases and 1 base respectively, with 30 bases between them. CDR1 and CDR2 from the germline V gene are GTSNPN and SVGIG (reference sequence). This CDR3 spans 20 amino acids. The clonotype comes from a woman aged 80 or over with active or convalescent COVID-19. This chain uses TRBV30 with TRBJ1-2, with D possibly matching TRBD1 (5 bases). Sequencing input: peripheral blood. The CDR3 bases are TGTGCCTGGAGGGGACCATCGGGGCAGTTGAACCCGGGGGGTAACTATGGCTACACCTTC. Translating it yields CAWRGPSGQLNPGGNYGYTF.